This T cell receptor (beta chain) was observed in a study of shared clonotypes between healthy human individuals. This CDR3 region has 11 residues. The germline V gene encodes CDR1 SEHNR and CDR2 FQNEAQ (reference sequence). Trimming removed 1 base at V and 10 bases at J, with 7 bases between. Sequencing was performed with immunoSEQ multiplex PCR; in TCRdb, only in-frame clones are kept and a portion is missing. Of under 700,000 clones in the sample, approximately 95% were seen once. It was CD45RO-negative cells, positively selected for CCR7, that made up naive CD8 cells, with terminally differentiated effector memory CD45RA+ cells excluded.

The source material was naive CD8+ T cells sorted from blood. The gene calls are TRBV7-9 and TRBJ1-1; maybe TRBD1 (5 bases). This TCR came from a woman in her twenties or thirties in good health. This CDR3 reads CASSLGGPAFF. The CDR3 nucleotides are TGTGCCAGCAGCTTAGGGGGCCCAGCTTTCTTT.